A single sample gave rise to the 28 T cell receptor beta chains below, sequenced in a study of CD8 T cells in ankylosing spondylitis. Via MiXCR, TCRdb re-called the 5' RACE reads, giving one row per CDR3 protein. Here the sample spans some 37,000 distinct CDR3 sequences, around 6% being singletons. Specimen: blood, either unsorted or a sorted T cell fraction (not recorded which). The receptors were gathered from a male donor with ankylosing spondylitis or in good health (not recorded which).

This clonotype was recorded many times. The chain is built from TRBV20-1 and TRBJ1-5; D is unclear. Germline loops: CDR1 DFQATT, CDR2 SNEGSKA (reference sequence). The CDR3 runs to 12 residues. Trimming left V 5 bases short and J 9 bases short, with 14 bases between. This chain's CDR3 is CSALQREGPQHF. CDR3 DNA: TGCAGTGCTCTACAGCGTGAGGGGCCCCAGCATTTT.

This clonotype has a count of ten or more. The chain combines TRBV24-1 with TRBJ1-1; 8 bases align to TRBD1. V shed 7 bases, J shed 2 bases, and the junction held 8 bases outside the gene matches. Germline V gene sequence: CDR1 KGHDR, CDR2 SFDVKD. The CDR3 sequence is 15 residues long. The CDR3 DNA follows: TGTGCCACCAGGGACAGGGAACAACCCAACACTGAAGCTTTCTTT. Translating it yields CATRDREQPNTEAFF.

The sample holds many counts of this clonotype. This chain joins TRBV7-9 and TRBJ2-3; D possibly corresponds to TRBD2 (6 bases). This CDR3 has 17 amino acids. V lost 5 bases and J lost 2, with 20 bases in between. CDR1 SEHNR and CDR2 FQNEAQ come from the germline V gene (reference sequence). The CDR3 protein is CASSPFGTGVATDTQYF. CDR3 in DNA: TGTGCCAGCAGCCCATTCGGTACGGGAGTGGCCACAGATACGCAGTATTTT.

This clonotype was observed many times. The CDR3 region has the DNA TGTGCCAGCAGCTTGGAGGGATGGGGCTACACCTTC. It yields the protein CASSLEGWGYTF. The V and J genes are TRBV7-2 and TRBJ1-2; D is unclear. The ends were cut back, 3 bases at V and 8 bases at J, with 10 bases in the middle. This CDR3 comprises 12 residues. Per the germline V gene, CDR1 is SGHTA and CDR2 is FQGNSA.

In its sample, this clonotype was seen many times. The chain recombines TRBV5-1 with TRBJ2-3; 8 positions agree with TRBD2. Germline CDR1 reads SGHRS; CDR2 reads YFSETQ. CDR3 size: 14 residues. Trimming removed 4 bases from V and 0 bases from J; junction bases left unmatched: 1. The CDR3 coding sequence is TGCGCCAGCAGCCGCGGGGGGAGCACAGATACGCAGTATTTT. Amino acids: CASSRGGSTDTQYF.

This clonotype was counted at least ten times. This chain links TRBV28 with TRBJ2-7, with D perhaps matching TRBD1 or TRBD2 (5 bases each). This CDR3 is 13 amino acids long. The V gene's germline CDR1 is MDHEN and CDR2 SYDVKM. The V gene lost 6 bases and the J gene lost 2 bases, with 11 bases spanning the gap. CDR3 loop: CASRRDVTYEQYF. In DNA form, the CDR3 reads TGTGCCAGCAGACGGGACGTAACCTACGAGCAGTACTTC.

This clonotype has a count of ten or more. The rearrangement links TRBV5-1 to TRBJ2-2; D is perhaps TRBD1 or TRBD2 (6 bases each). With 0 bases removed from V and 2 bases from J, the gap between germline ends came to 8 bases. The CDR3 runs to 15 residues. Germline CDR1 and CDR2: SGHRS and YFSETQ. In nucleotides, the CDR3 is TGCGCCAGCAGCTTGGAGGGGGGTAACACCGGGGAGCTGTTTTTT. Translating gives CASSLEGGNTGELFF. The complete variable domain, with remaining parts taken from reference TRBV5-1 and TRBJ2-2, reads KAGVTQTPRYLIKTRGQQVTLSCSPISGHRSVSWYQQTPGQGLQFLFEYFSETQRNKGNFPGRFSGRQFSNSRSEMNVSTLELGDSALYLCASSLEGGNTGELFFGEGSRLTVL.

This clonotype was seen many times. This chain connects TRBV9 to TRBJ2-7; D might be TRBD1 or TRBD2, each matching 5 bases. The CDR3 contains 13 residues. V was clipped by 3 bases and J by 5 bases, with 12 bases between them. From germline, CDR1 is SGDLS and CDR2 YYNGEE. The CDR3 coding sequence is TGTGCCAGCAGCGCTCGGGGCAGCGACGAGCAGTACTTC. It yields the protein CASSARGSDEQYF.

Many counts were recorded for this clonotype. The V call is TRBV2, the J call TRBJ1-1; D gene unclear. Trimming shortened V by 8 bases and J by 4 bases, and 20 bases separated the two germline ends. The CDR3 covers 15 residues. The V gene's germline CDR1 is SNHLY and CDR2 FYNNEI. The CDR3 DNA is TGTGCCAGCGAATCACGCGGTTCTGGGAGCACTGAAGCTTTCTTT. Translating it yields CASESRGSGSTEAFF.

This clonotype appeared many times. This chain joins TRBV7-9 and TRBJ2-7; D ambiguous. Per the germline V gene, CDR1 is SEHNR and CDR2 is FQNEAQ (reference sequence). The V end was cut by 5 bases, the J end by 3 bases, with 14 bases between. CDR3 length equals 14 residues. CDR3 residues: CASSPRPSYYEQYF. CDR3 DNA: TGTGCCAGCAGCCCACGGCCTAGTTACTACGAGCAGTACTTC.

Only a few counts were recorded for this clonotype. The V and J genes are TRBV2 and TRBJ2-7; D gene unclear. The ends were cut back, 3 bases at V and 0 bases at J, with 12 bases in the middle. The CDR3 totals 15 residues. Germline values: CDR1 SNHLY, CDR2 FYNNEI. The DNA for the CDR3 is TGTGCCAGCAGTGAGCAAGAACGGATCTCCTACGAGCAGTACTTC. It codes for CASSEQERISYEQYF.

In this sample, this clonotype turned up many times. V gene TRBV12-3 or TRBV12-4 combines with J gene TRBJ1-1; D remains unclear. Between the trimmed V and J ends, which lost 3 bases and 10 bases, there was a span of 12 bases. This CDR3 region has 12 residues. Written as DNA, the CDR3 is TGTGCCAGCAGTTTCGGCCTGAACGGAGCTTTCTTT. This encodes CASSFGLNGAFF.

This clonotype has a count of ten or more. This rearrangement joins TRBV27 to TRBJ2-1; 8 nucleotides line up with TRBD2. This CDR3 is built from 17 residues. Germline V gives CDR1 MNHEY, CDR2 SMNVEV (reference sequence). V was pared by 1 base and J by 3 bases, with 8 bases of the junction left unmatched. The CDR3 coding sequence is TGTGCCAGCAGTTTATTGCCAAAGCGGGGGTTCTACAATGAGCAGTTCTTC. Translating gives CASSLLPKRGFYNEQFF.

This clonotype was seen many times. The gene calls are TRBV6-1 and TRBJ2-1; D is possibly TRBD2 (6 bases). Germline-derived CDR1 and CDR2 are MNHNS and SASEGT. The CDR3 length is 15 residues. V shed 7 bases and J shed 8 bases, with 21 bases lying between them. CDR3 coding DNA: TGTGCCAGCAAAGCCGGGACTCCCTTACGCTATGAGCAGTTCTTC. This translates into CASKAGTPLRYEQFF.

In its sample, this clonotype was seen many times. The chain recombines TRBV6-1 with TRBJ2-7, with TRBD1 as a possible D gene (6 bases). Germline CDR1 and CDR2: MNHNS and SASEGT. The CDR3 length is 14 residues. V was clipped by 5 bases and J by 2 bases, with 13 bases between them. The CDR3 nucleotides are TGTGCCAGCAGTCCCAGGGGCGCCGCCTACGAGCAGTACTTC. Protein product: CASSPRGAAYEQYF.

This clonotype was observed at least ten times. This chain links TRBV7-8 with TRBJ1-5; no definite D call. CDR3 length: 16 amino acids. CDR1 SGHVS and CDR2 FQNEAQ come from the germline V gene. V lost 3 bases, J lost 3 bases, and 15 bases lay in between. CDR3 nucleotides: TGTGCCAGCAGCTTTACGCTCCGGGCCTCCAATCAGCCCCAGCATTTT. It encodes CASSFTLRASNQPQHF.

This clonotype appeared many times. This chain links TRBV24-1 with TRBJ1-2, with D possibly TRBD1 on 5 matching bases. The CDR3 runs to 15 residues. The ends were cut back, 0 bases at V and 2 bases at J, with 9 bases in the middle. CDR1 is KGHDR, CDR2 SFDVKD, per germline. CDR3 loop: CATSDLDRGNYGYTF. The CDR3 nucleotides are TGTGCCACCAGTGATTTGGACAGAGGAAACTATGGCTACACCTTC.

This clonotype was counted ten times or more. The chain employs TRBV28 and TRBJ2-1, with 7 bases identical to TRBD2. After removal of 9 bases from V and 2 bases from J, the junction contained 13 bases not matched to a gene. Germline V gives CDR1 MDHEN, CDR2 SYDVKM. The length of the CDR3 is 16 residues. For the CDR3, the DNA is TGTGCCAGTGGGGGGAGGGCCCGTGAGCCCTACAATGAGCAGTTCTTC. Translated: CASGGRAREPYNEQFF.

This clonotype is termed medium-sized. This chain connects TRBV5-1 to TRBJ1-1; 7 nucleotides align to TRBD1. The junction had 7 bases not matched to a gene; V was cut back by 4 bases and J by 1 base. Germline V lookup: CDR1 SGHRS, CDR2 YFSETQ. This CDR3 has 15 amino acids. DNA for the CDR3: TGCGCCAGCAGCCCCCCCACAGGGGCGAACACTGAAGCTTTCTTT. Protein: CASSPPTGANTEAFF.

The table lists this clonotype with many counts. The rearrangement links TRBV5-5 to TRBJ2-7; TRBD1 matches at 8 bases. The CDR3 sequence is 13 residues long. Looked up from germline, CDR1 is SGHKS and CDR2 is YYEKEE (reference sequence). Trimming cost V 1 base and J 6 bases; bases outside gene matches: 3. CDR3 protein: CASSLTGGGEQYF. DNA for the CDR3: TGTGCCAGCAGCTTGACAGGGGGAGGCGAGCAGTACTTC.

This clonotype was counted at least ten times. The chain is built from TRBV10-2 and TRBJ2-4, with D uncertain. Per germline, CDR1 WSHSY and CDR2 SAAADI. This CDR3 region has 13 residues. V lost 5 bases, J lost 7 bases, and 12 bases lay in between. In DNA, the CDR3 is TGCGCCAGCAGTAAAGGTTCAGCTAACATTCAGTACTTC. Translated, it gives CASSKGSANIQYF.

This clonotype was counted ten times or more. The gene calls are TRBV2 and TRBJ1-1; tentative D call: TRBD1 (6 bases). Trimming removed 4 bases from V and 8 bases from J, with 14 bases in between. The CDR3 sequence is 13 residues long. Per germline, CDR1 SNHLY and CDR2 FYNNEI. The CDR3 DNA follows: TGTGCCAGCAGTGCGGTCAGGGGAGCAGAAGCTTTCTTT. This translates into CASSAVRGAEAFF.

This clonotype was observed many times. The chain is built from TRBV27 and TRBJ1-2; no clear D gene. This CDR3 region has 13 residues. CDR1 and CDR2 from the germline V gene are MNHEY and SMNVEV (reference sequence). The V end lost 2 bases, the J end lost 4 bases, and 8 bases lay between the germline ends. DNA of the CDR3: TGTGCCAGCAGTTTAAACGGGCTCTATGGCTACACCTTC. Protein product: CASSLNGLYGYTF.

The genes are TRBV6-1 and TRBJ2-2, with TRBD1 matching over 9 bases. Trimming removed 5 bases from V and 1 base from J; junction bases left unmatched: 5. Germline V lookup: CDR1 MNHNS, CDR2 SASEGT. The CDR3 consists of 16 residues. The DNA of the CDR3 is TGTGCCAGCAGTAGGACAGGGGTGATGAACACCGGGGAGCTGTTTTTT. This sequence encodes CASSRTGVMNTGELFF.

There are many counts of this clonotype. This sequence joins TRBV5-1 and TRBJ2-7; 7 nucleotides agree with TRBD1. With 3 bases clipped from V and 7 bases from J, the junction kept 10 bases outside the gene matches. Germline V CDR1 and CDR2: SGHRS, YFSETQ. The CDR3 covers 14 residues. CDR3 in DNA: TGCGCCAGCAGCTGGGGAAAGGGGGCGTGGGAGCAGTACTTC. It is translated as CASSWGKGAWEQYF.

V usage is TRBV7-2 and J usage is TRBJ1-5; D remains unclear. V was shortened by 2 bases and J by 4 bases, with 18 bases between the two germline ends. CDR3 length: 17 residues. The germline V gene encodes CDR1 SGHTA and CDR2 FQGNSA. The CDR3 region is CASSLLDGLYGNQPQHF. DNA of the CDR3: TGTGCCAGCAGCTTATTGGACGGATTGTATGGTAATCAGCCCCAGCATTTT.

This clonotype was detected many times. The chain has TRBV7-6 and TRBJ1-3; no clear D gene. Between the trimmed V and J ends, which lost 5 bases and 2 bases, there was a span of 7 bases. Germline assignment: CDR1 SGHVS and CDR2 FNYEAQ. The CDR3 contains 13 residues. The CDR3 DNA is TGTGCCAGCAGCCCTGGGGCTGGAAACACCATATATTTT. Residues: CASSPGAGNTIYF. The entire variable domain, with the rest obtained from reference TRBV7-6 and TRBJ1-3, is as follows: GAGVSQSPRYKVTKRGQDVALRCDPISGHVSLYWYRQALGQGPEFLTYFNYEAQQDKSGLPNDRFSAERPEGSISTLTIQRTEQRDSAMYRCASSPGAGNTIYFGEGSWLTVV.

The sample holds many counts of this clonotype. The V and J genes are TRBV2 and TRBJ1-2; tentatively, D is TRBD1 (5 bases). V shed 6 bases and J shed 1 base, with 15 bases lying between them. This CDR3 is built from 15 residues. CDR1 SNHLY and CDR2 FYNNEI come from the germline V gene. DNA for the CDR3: TGTGCCAGCAGACCACGACAGAGACTTAACTATGGCTACACCTTC. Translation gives CASRPRQRLNYGYTF.